What follows are 19 T cell receptor beta chains derived from one specimen sequenced in a study of blood T cell repertoires in COVID-19. Sequencing was performed with immunoSEQ multiplex PCR; in TCRdb, only in-frame clones are kept and a portion is missing. Of under 70,000 clones in the sample, around 86% were seen once. Sequencing used peripheral blood. These receptors all stem from a young woman with acute or convalescent COVID-19.

The CDR3 DNA reads as TGTGCCAGCAGCGTAGGTCCAAATGAGCAGTTCTTC. This sequence encodes CASSVGPNEQFF. The chain recombines TRBV9 with TRBJ2-1; D call uncertain. Per germline, CDR1 SGDLS and CDR2 YYNGEE. There are 12 residues in the CDR3. V was pared by 0 bases and J by 7 bases, with 5 bases between.

The V call is TRBV2, the J call TRBJ1-5; 7 bases are a match to TRBD1. This CDR3 is built from 14 residues. Germline CDR1 and CDR2: SNHLY and FYNNEI. The J segment lost 6 bases and the V segment lost 9 bases, leaving 11 bases of the junction unmatched. Written as DNA, the CDR3 is TGTGCCAGTCACCAGGGGGGAGCCGGTCAGCCCCAGCATTTT. Encoded protein: CASHQGGAGQPQHF. Drawing the rest from reference TRBV2 and TRBJ1-5, the complete variable domain is EPEVTQTPSHQVTQMGQEVILRCVPISNHLYFYWYRQILGQKVEFLVSFYNNEISEKSEIFDDQFSVERPDGSNFTLKIRSTKLEDSAMYFCASHQGGAGQPQHFGDGTRLSIL.

The chain has TRBV5-5 and TRBJ1-1; TRBD1 might be the D (5 bases). Germline V gene sequence: CDR1 SGHKS, CDR2 YYEKEE (reference sequence). Trimming removed 0 bases from V and 1 base from J, with 16 bases in between. The CDR3 consists of 17 residues. CDR3 nucleotide sequence: TGTGCCAGCAGCTTGGTGGTAGGGGCAAGGGGGAACACTGAAGCTTTCTTT. It is translated as CASSLVVGARGNTEAFF.

J is TRBJ1-1 and V is TRBV29-1, with 11 bases aligning to TRBD1. This CDR3 region has 14 residues. Germline V CDR1 and CDR2: SQVTM, ANQGSEA. J lost 5 bases, V lost 7 bases, and 9 bases had no gene match. CDR3 sequence reads: CSAIRTGGGTEAFF. The CDR3 nucleotides read TGCAGCGCCATTCGGACAGGGGGCGGGACTGAAGCTTTCTTT.

The V call is TRBV7-9, the J call TRBJ2-5; 11 bases are shared with TRBD2. The CDR3 is 15 amino acids. Germline-derived CDR1 and CDR2 are SEHNR and FQNEAQ (reference sequence). Unmatched junction bases numbered 7, after V lost 5 bases and J lost 5 bases. In nucleotides, the CDR3 is TGTGCCAGCAGCACTAGCGGGAGTGGTGGGGAGACCCAGTACTTC. It translates to CASSTSGSGGETQYF.

J is TRBJ1-6 and V is TRBV4-1; 7 bases agree with TRBD1. The CDR3 runs to 15 residues. Germline loops: CDR1 MGHRA, CDR2 YSYEKL. V lost 4 bases and J lost 11; bases outside the gene matches: 11. The CDR3 is CASSPPGTAFPPLHF. The CDR3 DNA reads TGCGCCAGCAGCCCCCCCGGGACAGCCTTCCCACCCCTCCACTTT.

The rearrangement links TRBV27 to TRBJ1-5; a weak D match, TRBD1 (5 bases). The V end lost 4 bases, the J end lost 7 bases, and 11 bases lay between the germline ends. Germline CDR1 MNHEY, CDR2 SMNVEV (reference sequence). The CDR3 contains 13 residues. The CDR3 spells CASSSGWWQPQHF. The CDR3 DNA is TGTGCCAGCAGTTCAGGGTGGTGGCAGCCCCAGCATTTT.

The rearrangement links TRBV6-5 to TRBJ1-4; D ambiguous. In germline, CDR1 is MNHEY, CDR2 SVGAGI. The CDR3 length is 12 residues. The V end was cut by 6 bases, the J end by 7 bases, with 9 bases between. CDR3 bases: TGTGCCAGCAGAAACCCCGGTGAAAAACTGTTTTTT. This encodes CASRNPGEKLFF.

The chain carries TRBV4-1 and TRBJ1-2; TRBD1 aligns across 7 bases. V shed 2 bases, J shed 8 bases, and the junction held 11 bases outside the gene matches. CDR1 and CDR2 (germline): MGHRA, YSYEKL. The CDR3 length is 15 residues. The CDR3 here is CASSQPRQGLRGYTF. The CDR3 nucleotides are TGCGCCAGCAGCCAACCCCGACAGGGCCTGAGGGGCTACACCTTC.

The chain has TRBV2 and TRBJ1-2; unclear D gene. Trimming cost V 6 bases and J 13 bases, with 24 bases left between them. The germline CDR1 and CDR2 sequences are SNHLY and FYNNEI. This CDR3 contains 14 residues. CDR3 DNA sequence: TGTGCCAGCAGCCCTAGTAGCGGCATCCATTATTCCACCTTC. As protein: CASSPSSGIHYSTF.

The chain carries TRBV28 and TRBJ1-2; TRBD1 aligns across 8 bases. The trim removed 6 bases at V and 5 bases at J, leaving 8 bases unmatched. Per germline, CDR1 MDHEN and CDR2 SYDVKM. The CDR3 is 14 amino acids. CDR3 sequence (DNA): TGTGCCAGCAGAGCGACAGGGGTTAGGTATGGCTACACCTTC. Protein sequence: CASRATGVRYGYTF.

The chain combines TRBV2 with TRBJ2-1; TRBD2 might be the D (5 bases). Germline V gene sequence: CDR1 SNHLY, CDR2 FYNNEI. V lost 4 bases to trimming and J lost 5 bases, with 15 bases between them. This CDR3 has 15 residues. The DNA for the CDR3 is TGTGCCAGCAGTGTTCCGGCTAGCACCGACAATGAGCAGTTCTTC. The encoded protein is CASSVPASTDNEQFF.

The chain has TRBV5-1 and TRBJ1-6, with 7 bases fitting TRBD1. With V trimmed by 1 base and J by 5 bases, 0 bases remained unmatched. The CDR3 is made up of 14 amino acids. In germline, CDR1 is SGHRS, CDR2 YFSETQ. In DNA form, the CDR3 reads TGCGCCAGCAGCTTGACAGGGGATAATTCACCCCTCCACTTT. Residues: CASSLTGDNSPLHF.

As regards this clone: One end of the junction is discordant with germline, which a read error may explain. The chain combines TRBV27 with TRBJ2-1; 10 bases agree with TRBD1. The germline V gene encodes CDR1 MNHEY and CDR2 SMNVEV (reference sequence). This CDR3 is built from 14 residues. CDR3 DNA sequence: TGCTGCGTGAGCCGGGACAGGGGAAGCGATGAGCAGTTCTTC. Translation: CCVSRDRGSDEQFF.

The rearrangement links TRBV6-1 to TRBJ2-5; 7 nucleotides align to TRBD2. The V gene's germline CDR1 is MNHNS and CDR2 SASEGT. This CDR3 has 16 residues. V lost 4 bases to trimming and J lost 1 base; unmatched junction nucleotides: 9. CDR3 nucleotide sequence: TGTGCCAGCAGTGGCAATCCTACTAGCGCCCAAGAGACCCAGTACTTC. It specifies CASSGNPTSAQETQYF.

V usage is TRBV7-8 and J usage is TRBJ1-2; possible D gene TRBD1, 5 bases. V lost 5 bases to trimming and J lost 0 bases, with 16 bases between them. CDR3 length: 16 residues. Germline V gene sequence: CDR1 SGHVS, CDR2 FQNEAQ. CDR3 bases: TGTGCCAGCAGCCCAAAAGGGAAGGGGACTAACTATGGCTACACCTTC. This gives the protein CASSPKGKGTNYGYTF.

The chain uses TRBV27 and TRBJ1-2, with D perhaps matching TRBD1 (6 bases). Germline values: CDR1 MNHEY, CDR2 SMNVEV (reference sequence). V was clipped by 1 base and J by 4 bases, with 10 bases between them. The CDR3 spans 14 residues. The CDR3 coding sequence is TGTGCCAGCAGTTTATGGGGGCCTGGCTATGGCTACACCTTC. As protein: CASSLWGPGYGYTF.

The J gene is TRBJ1-3, the V gene TRBV7-2, with a weak D call TRBD1 (6 bases). The ends were cut back, 3 bases at V and 0 bases at J, with 12 bases in the middle. Per germline, CDR1 SGHTA and CDR2 FQGNSA. The CDR3 totals 16 residues. The CDR3 sequence is CASSFYRAGSGNTIYF. The CDR3, as DNA: TGTGCCAGCAGCTTCTACAGGGCCGGCTCTGGAAACACCATATATTTT.

The chain joins TRBV10-3 to TRBJ2-5, with D unclear. The germline V gene encodes CDR1 ENHRY and CDR2 SYGVKD. Trimming took off 5 bases at V and 0 bases at J, with 4 bases between the two ends. The CDR3 is 12 amino acids. The CDR3 DNA follows: TGTGCCATCAGTCCAGACCAAGAGACCCAGTACTTC. Translated: CAISPDQETQYF.